This entry concerns a single T cell receptor beta chain. Its specificity is not known. At one boundary the junction diverges from the germline segment, which might be a read error. The data belong to a study of T cells in Graves' hyperthyroidism and ophthalmopathy. Amplified TCR beta CDR3 regions derived from RNA transcripts. The primer set for the first-round RT-PCR of the TCR CDR3 was HTBI. One entry per CDR3 protein, called by TCRdb with MiXCR from the multiplex PCR reads. The sample includes some 490,000 distinct CDR3 sequences, approximately 22% of them seen just once. Orbital computed tomography and thyroid ultrasound, together with serum TRAb and thyroxine and clinical symptoms, were used for diagnoses. In germline, CDR1 is DFQATT, CDR2 SNEGSKA (reference sequence). This CDR3 region has 17 residues. Notes on the study in general: Blood also showed most of the thyroid clonotypes that were expanded above 0.001.

The rearrangement links TRBV20-1 to TRBJ2-3; TRBD2 aligns across 8 bases. The source material was blood. This clonotype originated in a woman aged 70-85 years with Graves' ophthalmopathy. The CDR3: CSARLTSGDGGTDKQYF. The CDR3 DNA sequence: TGCAGTGCTAGACTCACTAGCGGAGACGGGGGCACAGATAAGCAGTATTTT.